This is a list of T cell receptor beta chains from one sample in a study of graft-versus-host responses after intestinal transplantation. Using immunoSEQ multiplex PCR, the repertoire was profiled, and TCRdb retains in-frame clones only, with some absent. The sample has some 39,000 clones, roughly 89% seen once. The material was PBMCs, obtained 267 days after transplant. The source of these receptors is a human patient who received an intestinal transplant, so some T cells may come from the graft donor. The CDR3 runs from the conserved cysteine through the conserved F or W. Fields, in order: clone size, V gene, D gene, J gene, CDR3 DNA, CDR3 protein. D genes are given only for firm matches. Part of the rows lack a size; the others show once, few, many or a class for expanded clones.

clone_size: .
v_call: TRBV23-1
d_call: .
j_call: TRBJ2-7
cdr3_nt: TGCGCCAGCAGTCAATATCGGGACTACGAGCAGTACTTC
cdr3_aa: CASSQYRDYEQYF

clone_size: .
v_call: TRBV2
d_call: .
j_call: TRBJ1-4
cdr3_nt: TGTGCCAGCAGTGAGTTGGGGGGCGTAACTAATGAAAAACTGTTTTTT
cdr3_aa: CASSELGGVTNEKLFF

clone_size: few
v_call: TRBV5-1
d_call: TRBD1
j_call: TRBJ2-7
cdr3_nt: TGCGCCAGCAGCTTGGGACAGGGGCCGTCAGACGAGCAGTACTTC
cdr3_aa: CASSLGQGPSDEQYF

clone_size: .
v_call: TRBV7-8
d_call: .
j_call: TRBJ2-1
cdr3_nt: TGTGCCAGCAGCTCCGACAGTTACAATGAGCAGTTCTTC
cdr3_aa: CASSSDSYNEQFF

clone_size: .
v_call: TRBV13
d_call: .
j_call: TRBJ1-2
cdr3_nt: TGTGCCAGCAGCGACGACGGGGCAGGGATCAACTATGGCTACACCTTC
cdr3_aa: CASSDDGAGINYGYTF

clone_size: .
v_call: TRBV27
d_call: TRBD1
j_call: TRBJ2-2
cdr3_nt: TGTGCCAGCAGTCAACAGGGGTACACCGGGGAGCTGTTTTTT
cdr3_aa: CASSQQGYTGELFF

clone_size: .
v_call: TRBV27
d_call: TRBD1
j_call: TRBJ2-2
cdr3_nt: TGTGCCAGCAGACCCGGGACAGGGAACACCGGGGAGCTGTTTTTT
cdr3_aa: CASRPGTGNTGELFF

clone_size: .
v_call: TRBV6-5
d_call: .
j_call: TRBJ2-3
cdr3_nt: TGTGCCATTTCGGGACTGGGAGGAGCAGATACGCAGTATTTT
cdr3_aa: CAISGLGGADTQYF

clone_size: .
v_call: TRBV19
d_call: .
j_call: TRBJ2-7
cdr3_nt: TGTGCCAGTAGTTCTAGCAGGTCCGAGCAGTACTTC
cdr3_aa: CASSSSRSEQYF

clone_size: .
v_call: TRBV2
d_call: .
j_call: TRBJ2-5
cdr3_nt: TGTGCCAGCAGTCTATCTAAGGGGACCCAGTACTTC
cdr3_aa: CASSLSKGTQYF

clone_size: .
v_call: TRBV7-9
d_call: .
j_call: TRBJ1-3
cdr3_nt: TGTGCCAGCAGCTCCCGGGCCCTCTCTGGAAACACCATATATTTT
cdr3_aa: CASSSRALSGNTIYF

clone_size: once
v_call: TRBV19
d_call: .
j_call: TRBJ2-5
cdr3_nt: TGTGCCACGTTTCTATCGGAACAGGAGACCCAGTACTTC
cdr3_aa: CATFLSEQETQYF

clone_size: .
v_call: TRBV5-1
d_call: TRBD2
j_call: TRBJ2-3
cdr3_nt: TGCGCCAGCAGCTTGGAGCGCGGGGGGGTCGCAGATACGCAGTATTTT
cdr3_aa: CASSLERGGVADTQYF

clone_size: .
v_call: TRBV10-3
d_call: .
j_call: TRBJ1-3
cdr3_nt: TGTGCCATCAGTGAGCCGGATTTCTCTGGAAACACCATATATTTT
cdr3_aa: CAISEPDFSGNTIYF

clone_size: .
v_call: TRBV7-3
d_call: .
j_call: TRBJ2-1
cdr3_nt: TGTGCCAGCAGCCGGGCCGGTAACAATGAGCAGTTCTTC
cdr3_aa: CASSRAGNNEQFF

clone_size: .
v_call: TRBV5-1
d_call: TRBD1
j_call: TRBJ1-1
cdr3_nt: TGCGCCAGCATGAATTTAGTCGGAGGGGGCGGTGAAGCTTTCTTT
cdr3_aa: CASMNLVGGGGEAFF

clone_size: .
v_call: TRBV7-9
d_call: .
j_call: TRBJ2-3
cdr3_nt: TGTGCCAGCAGCTTAGGAGGCACAGATACGCAGTATTTT
cdr3_aa: CASSLGGTDTQYF

clone_size: .
v_call: TRBV19
d_call: .
j_call: TRBJ2-7
cdr3_nt: TGTGCCAGTAGTATGGTTTACGGAGGATACGAGCAGTACTTC
cdr3_aa: CASSMVYGGYEQYF

clone_size: .
v_call: TRBV18
d_call: TRBD1
j_call: TRBJ1-6
cdr3_nt: TGTGCCAGCTCACCAGGGACAGGGTATTCACCCCTCCACTTT
cdr3_aa: CASSPGTGYSPLHF

clone_size: .
v_call: TRBV2
d_call: TRBD1
j_call: TRBJ2-3
cdr3_nt: TGTGCCAGCAGTGAGGGGACAGGGACAGATACGCAGTATTTT
cdr3_aa: CASSEGTGTDTQYF

clone_size: .
v_call: TRBV5-1
d_call: TRBD1
j_call: TRBJ2-1
cdr3_nt: TGCGCCAGCAGCCATCGACAGGGGGATTACAATGAGCAGTTCTTC
cdr3_aa: CASSHRQGDYNEQFF